This entry lists 16 T cell receptor beta chains sequenced from one sample in a study of early T cells in non-severe SARS-CoV-2 infection (dated by TCRdb to the early 2020s). Library preparation employed 5' RACE. Sequenced using a NextSeq 500. The public sequencing data were trimmed at Q25 with fastp and processed into clonotypes with MiXCR by TCRdb, which kept only in-frame beta chains. One record per CDR3 amino acid sequence lists the most common genes and DNA. In this sample the table shows 95,000 to 120,000 distinct CDR3 sequences, about 12% of which occur a single time. The ten largest clones take up approximately 3.1% of the sample. Sequenced input: whole blood. These receptors were collected from an adult who was a healthcare worker with PCR-confirmed SARS-CoV-2 infection or an uninfected control (not recorded which).

This sequence joins TRBV19 and TRBJ1-5, with a possible D match to TRBD1 (5 bases). The CDR3 has 15 amino acids. V was pared by 3 bases and J by 1 base, with 10 bases between. The germline V gene encodes CDR1 LNHDA and CDR2 SQIVND (reference sequence). DNA for the CDR3: TGTGCCAGTAGTATGCAGGGACTAAGCAATCAGCCCCAGCATTTT. Its protein product is CASSMQGLSNQPQHF.

This chain joins TRBV9 and TRBJ2-2; perhaps TRBD2 as D (5 bases). Trimming pared 6 bases from V and 5 bases from J, leaving 11 bases between. The CDR3 spans 13 residues. The germline V gene has CDR1 SGDLS and CDR2 YYNGEE. The CDR3 spells CASTGSVTGELFF. The CDR3 DNA reads TGTGCCAGCACGGGGTCGGTTACCGGGGAGCTGTTTTTT.

In its sample, this clonotype was seen a few times. The chain links TRBV5-1 to TRBJ1-3; no clear D. Deletions cut 2 bases from V and 0 bases from J, with 6 bases between. CDR3 size: 14 residues. Germline V gene sequence: CDR1 SGHRS, CDR2 YFSETQ. The CDR3 reads CASSLGASGNTIYF. CDR3 DNA sequence: TGCGCCAGCAGCTTAGGTGCCTCTGGAAACACCATATATTTT.

This clonotype was seen only a few times. The chain carries TRBV5-1 and TRBJ2-3, with TRBD1 as a possible D gene (6 bases). Per germline, CDR1 SGHRS and CDR2 YFSETQ. The CDR3 consists of 14 residues. V lost 1 base and J lost 3, with 9 bases in between. The CDR3 nucleotides are TGCGCCAGCAGCTTGAGACAGGAAACAGATACGCAGTATTTT. It encodes CASSLRQETDTQYF.

This clonotype was recorded once. The chain has TRBV28 and TRBJ1-5, with 7 bases aligning to TRBD1. Trimming took 5 bases from V and 7 from J; bases not matched to a gene: 11. CDR3 size: 15 residues. Germline V gives CDR1 MDHEN, CDR2 SYDVKM. Here the CDR3 reads CASSTRQGVDQPQHF. As DNA, the CDR3 is TGTGCCAGCAGTACCCGACAGGGAGTAGACCAGCCCCAGCATTTT. Variable domain in full (rest from reference TRBV28 and TRBJ1-5): DVKVTQSSRYLVKRTGEKVFLECVQDMDHENMFWYRQDPGLGLRLIYFSYDVKMKEKGDIPEGYSVSREKKERFSLILESASTNQTSMYLCASSTRQGVDQPQHFGDGTRLSIL.

This clonotype was detected only a few times. This rearrangement joins TRBV14 to TRBJ2-2; D gene ambiguous. V was trimmed by 5 bases and J by 8 bases, leaving 18 bases between them. CDR1 SGHDN and CDR2 FVKESK come from the germline V gene. There are 15 residues in the CDR3. The CDR3 bases are TGTGCCAGCAGCTACGACACCTTTGGCCCAGGGGAGCTGTTTTTT. It is translated as CASSYDTFGPGELFF.

This clonotype was counted many times. V is TRBV2 and J is TRBJ1-5; a possible D gene is TRBD1 (6 bases). The CDR3 is made up of 14 amino acids. CDR1 SNHLY and CDR2 FYNNEI come from the germline V gene. V was clipped by 7 bases and J by 6 bases, with 16 bases between them. The CDR3 sequence: CASTGTRNGQPQHF. As DNA, the CDR3 is TGTGCCAGCACAGGGACAAGAAACGGTCAGCCCCAGCATTTT.

This clonotype occurred a few times. The gene calls are TRBV7-2 and TRBJ2-1; 8 positions agree with TRBD1. After removal of 1 base from V and 11 bases from J, the junction contained 10 bases not matched to a gene. Germline V gene data show CDR1 as SGHTA and CDR2 as FQGNSA. This CDR3 spans 15 amino acids. Here the CDR3 DNA reads TGTGCCAGCAGCTTAGAGGGATGGCAGGGGGCGAAGCAGTTCTTC. Translation gives CASSLEGWQGAKQFF.

This clonotype was seen repeatedly, ten times or more. The V call is TRBV7-9, the J call TRBJ2-1, with 14 nucleotides matching TRBD2. The CDR3 is 17 residues long. Germline CDR1 SEHNR, CDR2 FQNEAQ (reference sequence). Losses at the gene ends were 6 bases for V and 7 bases for J; bases not matched to a gene: 11. The CDR3 here is CASRPRGTSGSANEQFF. CDR3 nucleotides: TGTGCCAGCAGACCAAGAGGGACTAGCGGGAGTGCGAATGAGCAGTTCTTC.

The chain links TRBV29-1 to TRBJ2-4, with D unclear. Trimming removed 7 bases at V and 0 bases at J, with 10 bases between. Germline V gives CDR1 SQVTM, CDR2 ANQGSEA. The CDR3 loop spans 13 amino acids. The CDR3 bases are TGCAGCGCGGCCCCGGTAGCCAAAAACATTCAGTACTTC. Translated: CSAAPVAKNIQYF.

This chain joins TRBV18 and TRBJ1-2; D perhaps matches TRBD1 (6 bases). Germline lookup yields CDR1 KGHSH and CDR2 LQKENI. Trimming left V 5 bases short and J 0 bases short, with 13 bases between. CDR3 size: 15 residues. This chain's CDR3 is CASSEGHAPNYGYTF. The CDR3 nucleotides are TGTGCCAGCTCAGAGGGACACGCACCTAACTATGGCTACACCTTC.

V gene TRBV5-1 combines with J gene TRBJ1-6; 9 bases line up with TRBD1. The V segment lost 4 bases and the J segment 9 bases; nucleotides outside the gene matches: 5. CDR1 is SGHRS, CDR2 YFSETQ, per germline. This CDR3 is built from 14 residues. As DNA, the CDR3 is TGCGCCAGCAGCCAGGGACAGGGTGGTTCACCCCTCCACTTT. Protein product: CASSQGQGGSPLHF.

This clonotype has a handful of counts. The V and J genes are TRBV4-1 and TRBJ2-2; TRBD1 agrees at 7 bases. The CDR3 sequence is 17 residues long. V was clipped by 4 bases and J by 8 bases; unmatched bases: 16. Looked up from germline, CDR1 is MGHRA and CDR2 is YSYEKL. This chain's CDR3 is CASSRPFNRQGGGELFF. CDR3 in DNA: TGCGCCAGCAGCCGCCCTTTTAACCGACAGGGCGGTGGGGAGCTGTTTTTT.

The rearrangement links TRBV12-5 to TRBJ2-5; TRBD2 matches 9 bases. With V trimmed by 5 bases and J by 5 bases, 15 bases remained unmatched. Germline assignment: CDR1 LGHNT and CDR2 FRNRAP. This CDR3 has 17 amino acids. CDR3 nucleotide sequence: TGTGCTAGTGGTCCACCGCCTAGCGGGGTGGGAATGGAGACCCAGTACTTC. Translating it yields CASGPPPSGVGMETQYF. The complete variable domain, with remaining parts taken from reference TRBV12-5 and TRBJ2-5, reads DARVTQTPRHKVTEMGQEVTMRCQPILGHNTVFWYRQTMMQGLELLAYFRNRAPLDDSGMPKDRFSAEMPDATLATLKIQPSEPRDSAVYFCASGPPPSGVGMETQYFGPGTRLLVL.

The rearrangement links TRBV18 to TRBJ1-2; D is perhaps TRBD1 (5 bases). This CDR3 comprises 14 residues. The germline V gene has CDR1 KGHSH and CDR2 LQKENI. The ends were cut back, 8 bases at V and 2 bases at J, with 15 bases in the middle. CDR3 region: CASTPDSLNYGYTF. CDR3 in DNA: TGTGCCAGCACCCCTGACAGCCTAAACTATGGCTACACCTTC.

As concerns this clonotype: Being one base from a much bigger clone, this may be a read error. The chain carries TRBV11-2 and TRBJ1-2, with a weak D call TRBD1 (5 bases). Germline CDR1 and CDR2: SGHAT and FQNNGV. The CDR3 sequence is 13 residues long. This CDR3 is CPSSPARAAGYTF. In DNA form, the CDR3 reads TGTCCCAGCAGCCCCGCCAGGGCGGCGGGCTACACCTTC.